This T cell receptor (beta chain) was identified in a study of cytomegalovirus exposure and HLA in healthy donors. The PCR was carried out with 60 Vbeta primers and 13 Jbeta primers. Method: immunoSEQ multiplex PCR; TCRdb's copy keeps in-frame clones and lacks some. The sample contains around 200,000 clones, 75% to 85% of which appear only once. Trimming shortened V by 1 base and J by 6 bases, and 9 bases separated the two germline ends. Germline CDR1 MGHDK, CDR2 SYGVNS. The CDR3 extends over 13 amino acids. Specimen: PBMCs. The TCR was taken from a woman aged 40 to 50 in good health and CMV-seronegative. The rearrangement uses TRBV25-1 and TRBJ1-2; possible D gene TRBD1, 5 bases. CDR3 DNA sequence: TGTGCCAGCAGTGAATTCGACAGTGATGGCTACACCTTC. It codes for CASSEFDSDGYTF.